These T cell receptor beta chains were read from a single sample in a study of Ad26.COV2.S vaccination and SARS-CoV-2 variants. TCRdb's copy holds only in-frame clones and misses some; the assay was immunoSEQ multiplex PCR. This table has about 680,000 clones, more than 80% appearing once. The sample consisted of peripheral blood, taken in a trial of Ad26.COV2.S vaccine versus placebo. The receptors stem from a person aged 18-60 years who received the Ad26.COV2.S COVID-19 vaccine or a placebo. Each CDR3 is given with its conserved first and last residue. A D gene is named only where the DNA matches it firmly. For some rows the clone size is stated as once, few or many, or as a class when expanded; others skip it.

cdr3_nt,cdr3_aa,clone_size,d_call,j_call,cdr3_length,v_call
TGTGCCAGCAGCCCCCGGACTAGCGGAGACAATGAGCAGTTCTTC,CASSPRTSGDNEQFF,NA,TRBD2,TRBJ2-1,15,TRBV3-1/TRBV3-2
TGCGCCAGCAGCTTGGGGGCGGGAGTTACAGATACGCAGTATTTT,CASSLGAGVTDTQYF,once,TRBD2,TRBJ2-3,15,TRBV5-1
TGTGCCAGCAGCGTCGGTAGCGGTGGGGGGGCCTTAGATACGCAGTATTTT,CASSVGSGGGALDTQYF,NA,NA,TRBJ2-3,17,TRBV9
TGTGCCATCAGTGAGCCGCTACTCCGGGACCGTTTTGATACGCAGTATTTT,CAISEPLLRDRFDTQYF,once,NA,TRBJ2-3,17,TRBV10-3
TGTGCCAGCTCGTCCGGGACAGGGCACTACGAGCAGTACTTC,CASSSGTGHYEQYF,NA,TRBD1,TRBJ2-7,14,TRBV18
TGTGCCAGCAGTTACTCGACTAGCGGCCCCTACGAGCAGTACTTC,CASSYSTSGPYEQYF,NA,TRBD2,TRBJ2-7,15,TRBV6-6
TGCGCCAGCAGCTTGGTGGGAACAGATACGCAGTATTTT,CASSLVGTDTQYF,NA,NA,TRBJ2-3,13,TRBV5-1
TGTGCCAGCAGCTTAGAGTATCCCGGTAATTCACCCCTCCACTTT,CASSLEYPGNSPLHF,NA,NA,TRBJ1-6,15,TRBV7-2
TGTGCCAGCAGCCCAGCCGGGTTAGAGCAGTTCTTC,CASSPAGLEQFF,once,NA,TRBJ2-1,12,TRBV3-1/TRBV3-2
TGTGCCACCAGCAGAGAGCGGACCGCGGGGCAGCCCCAGCATTTT,CATSRERTAGQPQHF,NA,NA,TRBJ1-5,15,TRBV15
TGTGCCAGCAGGGGTTCCGGGGCCAACGTCCTGACTTTC,CASRGSGANVLTF,NA,NA,TRBJ2-6,13,TRBV9
TGTGCCAGCAGCAGTACCGGGACATCAGCCTACGAGCAGTACTTC,CASSSTGTSAYEQYF,NA,NA,TRBJ2-7,15,TRBV7-2
TGCGCCAGCAGCATAGAACAGGGGAGGACCTACGAGCAGTACTTC,CASSIEQGRTYEQYF,NA,NA,TRBJ2-7,15,TRBV5-1
TGTGCCAGCACCTTACGGGGTGGGAACGGGTATGGCTACACCTTC,CASTLRGGNGYGYTF,once,NA,TRBJ1-2,15,TRBV27
TGTGCCAGCAGCTTAGGTCCGGCCGGCTACACCTTC,CASSLGPAGYTF,NA,NA,TRBJ1-2,12,TRBV7-9
TGTGCCAGCAGCTTATCGGGACAGACCAGCTATGGCTACACCTTC,CASSLSGQTSYGYTF,NA,TRBD1,TRBJ1-2,15,TRBV7-2
TGCGCCAGCAGCCGGACAGGGGATGACACTGAAGCTTTCTTT,CASSRTGDDTEAFF,NA,TRBD1,TRBJ1-1,14,TRBV5-1
TGCGCCAGCAGACCAGGGCAGGGGAGTTCACCCCTCCACTTT,CASRPGQGSSPLHF,NA,NA,TRBJ1-6,14,TRBV5-1
TGTGCCAGCACGCCTCCCACGACCGGGACAGGTGCTTCGTTT,CASTPPTTGTGASF,NA,TRBD1,TRBJ1-1,14,TRBV5-6
TGTGCCAGCAGCCCGCACCCAGGTACCCCTTACGAGCAGTACTTC,CASSPHPGTPYEQYF,NA,NA,TRBJ2-7,15,TRBV11-1
TGCGCCAGCAGCCCGGTTAGCCACTACGAGCAGTACTTC,CASSPVSHYEQYF,once,NA,TRBJ2-7,13,TRBV5-1
TGTGCCAGCAGCTTGCTCCGGACTAGCCCCTACAATGAGCAGTTCTTC,CASSLLRTSPYNEQFF,NA,TRBD2,TRBJ2-1,16,TRBV11-2
TGCGCCAGCAGCCTCAGGCCCTTGGGGGAAAAACTGTTTTTT,CASSLRPLGEKLFF,many,NA,TRBJ1-4,14,TRBV5-1
TGTGCCAGCTCTAGGGACACTGAAGCTTTCTTT,CASSRDTEAFF,NA,NA,TRBJ1-1,11,TRBV18
TGTGCCAGCAGCTTGCGACGCGGGGGTTCGAACACCGGGGAGCTGTTTTTT,CASSLRRGGSNTGELFF,NA,TRBD2,TRBJ2-2,17,TRBV3-1/TRBV3-2
TGCGCCAGCAGCTTGGCGTCAGGGCCTAGCGGGGGAAATGAGCAGTTCTTC,CASSLASGPSGGNEQFF,NA,TRBD2,TRBJ2-1,17,TRBV5-1
TGCGCCAGCAGCCAAGAAAGACTAGCTCCCCCCAGGGGGTACAATGAGCAGTTCTTC,CASSQERLAPPRGYNEQFF,NA,NA,TRBJ2-1,19,TRBV4-1
TGTGCCAGCAGTTACTCGACGGGCAGGGGGAACACTGAAGCTTTCTTT,CASSYSTGRGNTEAFF,NA,NA,TRBJ1-1,16,TRBV6-5
TGTGCCAGCAGCTTAGCTGTGGCCACCGGGGAGCTGTTTTTT,CASSLAVATGELFF,NA,NA,TRBJ2-2,14,TRBV11-2
TGTGCCAGCAGTTTGGGTGGACAGGGAGGCTATGGCTACACCTTC,CASSLGGQGGYGYTF,NA,TRBD1,TRBJ1-2,15,TRBV27
TGTGCCACCAGTGAGGCCGGGAGGGGGACGTACAATGAGCAGTTCTTC,CATSEAGRGTYNEQFF,NA,TRBD2,TRBJ2-1,16,TRBV24-1
TGCAGCGTAGCAGGGGCAGAGACCCAGTACTTC,CSVAGAETQYF,NA,NA,TRBJ2-5,11,TRBV29-1
TGTGCCAGCAGGCTAGCGGGAGTGAGCGAGCAGTACTTC,CASRLAGVSEQYF,NA,TRBD2,TRBJ2-7,13,TRBV11-2
TGTGCCAGCAGGCGCGGGGGATCGAACACCGGGGAGCTGTTTTTT,CASRRGGSNTGELFF,NA,TRBD2,TRBJ2-2,15,TRBV3-1/TRBV3-2
TGTGCCATCAGTGAGCCCTCGGGACTAGCGGTGAACAATGAGCAGTTCTTC,CAISEPSGLAVNNEQFF,once,TRBD2,TRBJ2-1,17,TRBV10-3
TGTGCCTGGAGTGCTGGGAGTGGCTACACCTTC,CAWSAGSGYTF,NA,NA,TRBJ1-2,11,TRBV30
TGTGCCAGCAGTTACTCGGGGGTAGTGACAGATACGCAGTATTTT,CASSYSGVVTDTQYF,NA,NA,TRBJ2-3,15,TRBV6-5
TGCGCCAGCAGCTTTCAACTAGCGGGGAGGGAGACCCAGTACTTC,CASSFQLAGRETQYF,once,TRBD2,TRBJ2-5,15,TRBV5-1
TGTGCCACCAGTGATTTGCAGCCGACTAGCGGCTACAATGAGCAGTTCTTC,CATSDLQPTSGYNEQFF,NA,TRBD2,TRBJ2-1,17,TRBV24-1
TGTGCCAGCAGTCGTGGGGGAGACTACTACGAGCAGTACTTC,CASSRGGDYYEQYF,NA,NA,TRBJ2-7,14,TRBV7-9
TGCGCCAGCAGTCCGTGGGAGACCCAGTACTTC,CASSPWETQYF,NA,NA,TRBJ2-5,11,TRBV23-1
TGTGCCAGCAGTTGGGGGTCGAGTGGGGGCGCTTTCTTT,CASSWGSSGGAFF,NA,NA,TRBJ1-1,13,TRBV12-3/TRBV12-4
TGTGCTGTTGCGGGTTACAATGAGCAGTTCTTC,CAVAGYNEQFF,NA,NA,TRBJ2-1,11,TRBV24-1
TGTGCCAGCAGCCAACCGGGGCCAGGGGCTAAGTACTTC,CASSQPGPGAKYF,few,NA,TRBJ2-5,13,TRBV3-1/TRBV3-2
TGTGCCAGCAGCTTGGGAATGGAGAATGAGCAGTTCTTC,CASSLGMENEQFF,NA,NA,TRBJ2-1,13,TRBV5-6
TGTGCCAGCAGCTTAGCATCCAACTACTATGGCTACACCTTC,CASSLASNYYGYTF,NA,NA,TRBJ1-2,14,TRBV7-9
TGCGCCAGCCATCTCGGGGGCGCCGGGGAGCTGTTTTTT,CASHLGGAGELFF,NA,NA,TRBJ2-2,13,TRBV5-1
TGTGCCAGCAGCATTAGCGGGGGGTTCGGAAATGAGCAGTTCTTC,CASSISGGFGNEQFF,NA,TRBD2,TRBJ2-1,15,TRBV5-8
TGTGCCAGCAGTGGACTCGGACACTTCTATGGCTACACCTTC,CASSGLGHFYGYTF,NA,NA,TRBJ1-2,14,TRBV2
TGTGCCAGCAGCCAGACAACCTCCAGGGCCCTTAATGAAAAACTGTTTTTT,CASSQTTSRALNEKLFF,NA,NA,TRBJ1-4,17,TRBV14
TGTGCCAGCTCCCCTGGACAGGGGATCTTGGGCAATCAGCCCCAGCATTTT,CASSPGQGILGNQPQHF,NA,TRBD1,TRBJ1-5,17,TRBV18
TGTGCCAGCAGCTTCACTACAGGGGCCGCCTACAATGAGCAGTTCTTC,CASSFTTGAAYNEQFF,NA,TRBD1,TRBJ2-1,16,TRBV7-2
TGTGCCAGCAGCTTATCAGGGGGAGGTCAGCCCCAGCATTTT,CASSLSGGGQPQHF,NA,TRBD1,TRBJ1-5,14,TRBV7-2
TGTGCCAGCAGCCCGGGGGGGCGGACCGGGGAGCTGTTTTTT,CASSPGGRTGELFF,NA,TRBD2,TRBJ2-2,14,TRBV7-2
TGTGCCAGCAGCCGTGACAGGGTCGAAACGCAGTATTTT,CASSRDRVETQYF,NA,TRBD1,TRBJ2-3,13,TRBV5-8